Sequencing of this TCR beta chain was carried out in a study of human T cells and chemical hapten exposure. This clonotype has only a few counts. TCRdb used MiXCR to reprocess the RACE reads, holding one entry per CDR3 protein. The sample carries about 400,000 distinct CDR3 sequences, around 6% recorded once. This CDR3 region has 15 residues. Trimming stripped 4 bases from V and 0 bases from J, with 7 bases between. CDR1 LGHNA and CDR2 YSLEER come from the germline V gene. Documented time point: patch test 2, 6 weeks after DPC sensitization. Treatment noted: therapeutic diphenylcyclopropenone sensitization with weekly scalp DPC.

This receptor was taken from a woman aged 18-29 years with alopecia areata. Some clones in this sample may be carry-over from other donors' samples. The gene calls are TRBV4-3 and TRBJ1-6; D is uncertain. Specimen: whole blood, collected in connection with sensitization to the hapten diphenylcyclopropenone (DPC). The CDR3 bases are TGCGCCAGCAGCCCCGTGCTCTCCTATAATTCACCCCTCCACTTT. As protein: CASSPVLSYNSPLHF.